This T cell receptor beta chain was documented in a study of blood T cell repertoires in COVID-19. CDR3 length: 15 residues. Germline V CDR1 and CDR2: SQVTM, ANQGSEA. V was pared by 3 bases and J by 1 base, with 12 bases between. Sequencing used immunoSEQ multiplex PCR; TCRdb keeps in-frame clones, though not all of them. The sample lists fewer than 200,000 clones; around nine tenths were seen once. This TCR derives from a man in his forties with active or convalescent COVID-19. J is TRBJ2-2 and V is TRBV29-1, with a tentative D call TRBD2 (6 bases). Sample: peripheral blood. CDR3: CSVDGGTGNTGELFF. The CDR3 DNA reads TGCAGCGTTGATGGGGGGACGGGGAACACCGGGGAGCTGTTTTTT.